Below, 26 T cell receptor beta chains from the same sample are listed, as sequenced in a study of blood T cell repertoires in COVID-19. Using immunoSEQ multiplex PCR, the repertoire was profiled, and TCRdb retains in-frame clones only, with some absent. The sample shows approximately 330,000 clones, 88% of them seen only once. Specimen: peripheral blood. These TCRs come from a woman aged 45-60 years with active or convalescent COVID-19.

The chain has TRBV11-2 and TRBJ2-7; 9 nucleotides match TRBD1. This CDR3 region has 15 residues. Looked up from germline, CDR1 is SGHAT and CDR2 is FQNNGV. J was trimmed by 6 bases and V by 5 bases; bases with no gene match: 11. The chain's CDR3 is CASSPRTGAITEQYF. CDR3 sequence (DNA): TGTGCCAGCAGCCCGAGGACAGGGGCGATTACCGAGCAGTACTTC.

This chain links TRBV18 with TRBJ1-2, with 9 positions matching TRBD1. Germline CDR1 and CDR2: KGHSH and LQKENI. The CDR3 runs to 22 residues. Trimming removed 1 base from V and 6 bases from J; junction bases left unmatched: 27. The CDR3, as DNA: TGTGCCAGCTCACCACTGCCACCGCAACAGTTTAGACCGGGACAGGGTGGGGATGGCTACACCTTC. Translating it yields CASSPLPPQQFRPGQGGDGYTF.

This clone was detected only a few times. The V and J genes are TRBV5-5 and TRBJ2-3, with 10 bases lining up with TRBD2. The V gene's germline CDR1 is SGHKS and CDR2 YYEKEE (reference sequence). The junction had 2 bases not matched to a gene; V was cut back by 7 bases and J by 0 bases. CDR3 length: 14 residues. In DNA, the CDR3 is TGTGCCAGCGTACTAGCGGGGAGCACAGATACGCAGTATTTT. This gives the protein CASVLAGSTDTQYF. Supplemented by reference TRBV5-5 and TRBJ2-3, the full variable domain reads DAGVTQSPTHLIKTRGQQVTLRCSPISGHKSVSWYQQVLGQGPQFIFQYYEKEERGRGNFPDRFSARQFPNYSSELNVNALLLGDSALYLCASVLAGSTDTQYFGPGTRLTVL.

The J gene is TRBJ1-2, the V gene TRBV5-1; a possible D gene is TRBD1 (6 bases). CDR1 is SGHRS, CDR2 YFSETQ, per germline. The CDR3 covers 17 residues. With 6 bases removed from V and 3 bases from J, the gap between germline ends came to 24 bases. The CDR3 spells CASTPGATGPQDYGYTF. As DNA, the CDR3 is TGCGCCAGCACCCCCGGGGCCACAGGGCCTCAAGACTATGGCTACACCTTC.

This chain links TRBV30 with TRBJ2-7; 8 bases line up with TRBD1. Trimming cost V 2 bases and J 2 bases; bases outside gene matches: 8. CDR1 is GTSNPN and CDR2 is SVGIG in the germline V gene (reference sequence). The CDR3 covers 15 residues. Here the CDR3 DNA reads TGTGCCTGGAGTCGACAGGGGACCCCCCCCTACGAGCAGTACTTC. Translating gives CAWSRQGTPPYEQYF.

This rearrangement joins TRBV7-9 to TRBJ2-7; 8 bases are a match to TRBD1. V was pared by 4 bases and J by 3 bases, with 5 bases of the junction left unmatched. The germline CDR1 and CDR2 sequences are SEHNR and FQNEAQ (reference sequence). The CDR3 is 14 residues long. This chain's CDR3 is CASSSWTGYYEQYF. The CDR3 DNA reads TGTGCCAGCAGCTCCTGGACAGGGTACTACGAGCAGTACTTC.

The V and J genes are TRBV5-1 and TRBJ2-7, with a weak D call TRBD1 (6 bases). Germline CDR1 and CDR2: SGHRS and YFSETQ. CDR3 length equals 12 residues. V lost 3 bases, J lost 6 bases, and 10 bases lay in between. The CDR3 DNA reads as TGCGCCAGCAGCTACAGGGAATCCGAGCAGTACTTC. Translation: CASSYRESEQYF.

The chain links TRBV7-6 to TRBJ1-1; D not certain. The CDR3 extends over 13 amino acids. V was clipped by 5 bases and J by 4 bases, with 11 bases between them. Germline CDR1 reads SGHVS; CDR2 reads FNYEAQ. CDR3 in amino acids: CASSLSVVTEAFF. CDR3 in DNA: TGTGCCAGCAGCCTCTCGGTTGTCACTGAAGCTTTCTTT. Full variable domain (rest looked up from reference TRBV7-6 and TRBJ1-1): GAGVSQSPRYKVTKRGQDVALRCDPISGHVSLYWYRQALGQGPEFLTYFNYEAQQDKSGLPNDRFSAERPEGSISTLTIQRTEQRDSAMYRCASSLSVVTEAFFGQGTRLTVV.

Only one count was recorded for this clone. For the CDR3, the DNA is TGTGCCAGCAGTTTTCCCCGGACAGGGGTATACTACGAGCAGTACTTC. This codes for CASSFPRTGVYYEQYF. The rearrangement uses TRBV28 and TRBJ2-7; TRBD1 agrees at 9 bases. Germline CDR1 MDHEN, CDR2 SYDVKM. This CDR3 region has 16 residues. Losses at the gene ends were 3 bases for V and 3 bases for J; bases not matched to a gene: 9.

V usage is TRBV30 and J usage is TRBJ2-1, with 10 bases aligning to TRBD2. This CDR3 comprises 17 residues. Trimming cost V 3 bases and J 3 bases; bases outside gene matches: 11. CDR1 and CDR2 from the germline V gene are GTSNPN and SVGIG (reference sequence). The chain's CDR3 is CAWSTTRTSGGYNEQFF. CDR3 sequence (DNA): TGTGCCTGGAGCACGACTAGGACTAGCGGAGGCTACAATGAGCAGTTCTTC.

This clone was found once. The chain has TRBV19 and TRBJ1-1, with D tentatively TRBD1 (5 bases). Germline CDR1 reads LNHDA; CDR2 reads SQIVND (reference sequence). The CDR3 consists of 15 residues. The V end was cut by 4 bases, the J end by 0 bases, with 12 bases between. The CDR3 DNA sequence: TGTGCCAGTAGTAGTCCAGGGTTCATGAACACTGAAGCTTTCTTT. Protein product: CASSSPGFMNTEAFF.

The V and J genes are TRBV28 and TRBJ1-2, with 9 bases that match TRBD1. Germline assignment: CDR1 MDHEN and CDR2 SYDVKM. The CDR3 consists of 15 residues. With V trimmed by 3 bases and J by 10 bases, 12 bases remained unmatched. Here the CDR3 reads CASSLGQGPYFDYTF. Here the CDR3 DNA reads TGTGCCAGCAGTTTGGGACAGGGACCTTATTTCGACTACACCTTC.

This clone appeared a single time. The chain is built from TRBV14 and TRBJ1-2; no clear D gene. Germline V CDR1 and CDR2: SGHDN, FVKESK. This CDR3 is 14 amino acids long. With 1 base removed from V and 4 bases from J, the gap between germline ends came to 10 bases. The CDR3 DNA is TGTGCCAGCAGCCAAGGCGGAGGATTCTATGGCTACACCTTC. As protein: CASSQGGGFYGYTF.

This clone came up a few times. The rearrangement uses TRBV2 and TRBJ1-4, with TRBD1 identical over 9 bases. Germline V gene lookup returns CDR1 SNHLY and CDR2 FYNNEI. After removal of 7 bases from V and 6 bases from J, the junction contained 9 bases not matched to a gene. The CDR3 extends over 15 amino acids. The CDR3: CASTPQGARDEKLFF. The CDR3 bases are TGTGCCAGCACTCCACAGGGGGCGAGGGATGAAAAACTGTTTTTT.

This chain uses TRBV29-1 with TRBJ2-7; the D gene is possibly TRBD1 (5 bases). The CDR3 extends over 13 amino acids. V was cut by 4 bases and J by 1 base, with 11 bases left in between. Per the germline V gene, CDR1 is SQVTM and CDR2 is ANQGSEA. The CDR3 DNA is TGCAGCGTTGCGGCAGGGTCATCCTACGAGCAGTACTTC. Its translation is CSVAAGSSYEQYF.

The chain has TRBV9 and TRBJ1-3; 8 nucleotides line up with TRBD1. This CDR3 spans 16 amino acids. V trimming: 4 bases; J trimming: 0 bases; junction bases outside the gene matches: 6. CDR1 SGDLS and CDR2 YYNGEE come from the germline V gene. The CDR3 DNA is TGTGCCAGCAGCCTGTGGGACAGGACCTCTGGAAACACCATATATTTT. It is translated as CASSLWDRTSGNTIYF.

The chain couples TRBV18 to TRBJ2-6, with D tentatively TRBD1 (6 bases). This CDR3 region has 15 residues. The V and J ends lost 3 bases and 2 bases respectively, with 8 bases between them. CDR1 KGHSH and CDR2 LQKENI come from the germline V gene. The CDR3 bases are TGTGCCAGCTCACCCGCAGGGGCTGGGGCCAACGTCCTGACTTTC. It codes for CASSPAGAGANVLTF.

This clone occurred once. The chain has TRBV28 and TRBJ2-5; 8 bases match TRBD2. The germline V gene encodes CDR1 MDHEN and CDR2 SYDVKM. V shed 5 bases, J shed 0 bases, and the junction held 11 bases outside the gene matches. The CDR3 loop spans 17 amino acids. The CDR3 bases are TGTGCCAGCAGTGACCCTTTGAGCGGGGGAAACCAAGAGACCCAGTACTTC. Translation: CASSDPLSGGNQETQYF.

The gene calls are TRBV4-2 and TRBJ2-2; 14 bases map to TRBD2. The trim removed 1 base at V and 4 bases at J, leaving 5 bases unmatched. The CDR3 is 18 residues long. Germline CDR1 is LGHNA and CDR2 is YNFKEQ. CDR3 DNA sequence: TGTGCCAGCAGCCAAGGACTAGCGGGAGGGCCGGGCACCGGGGAGCTGTTTTTT. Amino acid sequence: CASSQGLAGGPGTGELFF.

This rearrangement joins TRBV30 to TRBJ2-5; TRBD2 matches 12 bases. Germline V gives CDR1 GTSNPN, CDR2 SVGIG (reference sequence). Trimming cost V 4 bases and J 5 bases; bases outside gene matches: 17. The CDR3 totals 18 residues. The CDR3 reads CAWTTPLAGGLGCETQYF. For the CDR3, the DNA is TGTGCCTGGACCACCCCTCTAGCGGGAGGGCTGGGTTGTGAGACCCAGTACTTC.

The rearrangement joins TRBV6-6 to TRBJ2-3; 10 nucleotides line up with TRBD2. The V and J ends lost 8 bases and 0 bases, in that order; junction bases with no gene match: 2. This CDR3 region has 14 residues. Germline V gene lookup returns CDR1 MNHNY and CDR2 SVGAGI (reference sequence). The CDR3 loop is CASRTSGSTDTQYF. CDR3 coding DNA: TGTGCCAGCCGGACTAGCGGTAGCACAGATACGCAGTATTTT.

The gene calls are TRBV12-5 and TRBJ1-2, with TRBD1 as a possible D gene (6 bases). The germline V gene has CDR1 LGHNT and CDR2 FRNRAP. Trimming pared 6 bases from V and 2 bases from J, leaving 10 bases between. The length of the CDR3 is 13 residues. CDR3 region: CASGVTGNYGYTF. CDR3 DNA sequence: TGTGCTAGTGGGGTGACAGGAAACTATGGCTACACCTTC.

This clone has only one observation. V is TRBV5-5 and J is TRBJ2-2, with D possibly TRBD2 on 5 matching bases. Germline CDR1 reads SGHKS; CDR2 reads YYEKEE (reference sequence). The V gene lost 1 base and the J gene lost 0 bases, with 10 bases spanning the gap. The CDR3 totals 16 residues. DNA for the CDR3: TGTGCCAGCAGCTTGTGGCGGGTCGCGAACACCGGGGAGCTGTTTTTT. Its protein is CASSLWRVANTGELFF.

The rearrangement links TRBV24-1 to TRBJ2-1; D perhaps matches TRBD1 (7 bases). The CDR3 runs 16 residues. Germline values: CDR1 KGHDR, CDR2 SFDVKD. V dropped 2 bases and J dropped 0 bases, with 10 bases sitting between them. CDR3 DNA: TGTGCCACCAGTGATTGGCAGGGGGGCTCCTACAATGAGCAGTTCTTC. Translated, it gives CATSDWQGGSYNEQFF.

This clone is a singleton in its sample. As DNA, the CDR3 is TGTGCCAGCAGACCGGGACAGGTAGCATACAATGAGCAGTTCTTC. This gives the protein CASRPGQVAYNEQFF. The chain links TRBV7-2 to TRBJ2-1, with TRBD1 matching 8 bases. After removal of 6 bases from V and 4 bases from J, the junction contained 8 bases not matched to a gene. Germline lookup yields CDR1 SGHTA and CDR2 FQGNSA. The length of the CDR3 is 15 residues.

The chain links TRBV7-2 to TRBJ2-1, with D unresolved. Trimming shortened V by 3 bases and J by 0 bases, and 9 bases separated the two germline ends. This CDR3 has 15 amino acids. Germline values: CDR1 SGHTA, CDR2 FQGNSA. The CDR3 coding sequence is TGTGCCAGCAGCTTCTTTGTCGGCTCCTACAATGAGCAGTTCTTC. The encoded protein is CASSFFVGSYNEQFF.